The rows below give T cell receptor beta chains drawn from one sample of a study of beta chain features in type 1 diabetes. Some clones are missing from TCRdb's copy, which holds only in-frame ones; the method was immunoSEQ multiplex PCR. The top ten clones hold 0.015% of a sample with approximately 280,000 clones, about 15% of them seen once. Sequencing input: naive CD4+ T cells from blood. All receptors come from a man aged 18 to 29 with type 1 diabetes. Each CDR3 is given with its conserved first and last residue. A D gene is named only where the DNA matches it firmly. Clone size, where shown, is once, few, many, or a class for clones that have expanded.

V,D,size,J,CDR3,DNA
TRBV11-2,TRBD1,NA,TRBJ1-5,CASSSTGEEDQPQHF,TGTGCCAGCAGCTCAACAGGGGAGGAGGATCAGCCCCAGCATTTT
TRBV7-2,NA,few,TRBJ2-1,CASSLDGGPYNEQFF,TGTGCCAGCAGCTTAGACGGGGGGCCCTACAATGAGCAGTTCTTC
TRBV19,NA,few,TRBJ1-6,CASSIIPGTNSPLHF,TGTGCCAGTAGTATAATCCCGGGAACTAATTCACCCCTCCACTTT
TRBV5-4,NA,few,TRBJ1-6,CASSSTGNSPLHF,TGTGCCAGCAGCTCGACGGGGAATTCACCCCTCCACTTT
TRBV19,NA,few,TRBJ2-5,CASSIGLQETQYF,TGTGCCAGTAGTATCGGACTACAAGAGACCCAGTACTTC
TRBV2,NA,NA,TRBJ1-5,CASHRGSNQPQHF,TGTGCCAGCCATCGAGGTAGCAATCAGCCCCAGCATTTT
TRBV9,TRBD1,NA,TRBJ1-3,CASSATGTEINTIYF,TGTGCCAGCAGCGCTACCGGGACAGAAATAAACACCATATATTTT
TRBV5-1,TRBD2,few,TRBJ2-2,CASCRLAGAGELFF,TGCGCCAGCTGCAGACTAGCGGGAGCCGGGGAGCTGTTTTTT
TRBV27,NA,NA,TRBJ2-5,CASSLFNQETQYF,TGTGCCAGCAGTTTATTTAACCAAGAGACCCAGTACTTC
TRBV5-6,TRBD2,NA,TRBJ2-3,CASSLVAGVRDTQYF,TGTGCCAGCAGCTTGGTAGCGGGAGTGAGAGATACGCAGTATTTT
TRBV10-2,NA,NA,TRBJ1-2,CASRRVDYGYTF,TGCGCCAGCAGGCGTGTGGACTATGGCTACACCTTC
TRBV11-2,TRBD1,few,TRBJ1-6,CASSFQDRVSPLHF,TGTGCCAGCAGCTTTCAGGACAGGGTTTCACCCCTCCACTTT
TRBV14,TRBD2,NA,TRBJ2-1,CASSHLAGGLLNEQFF,TGTGCCAGCAGCCACTTAGCGGGGGGTCTTCTCAATGAGCAGTTCTTC
TRBV5-1,TRBD1,few,TRBJ2-2,CASSGGTGVYTGELFF,TGCGCCAGCAGCGGGGGCACAGGGGTGTACACCGGGGAGCTGTTTTTT
TRBV25-1,NA,NA,TRBJ2-2,CASSEYLSGELFF,TGTGCCAGCAGTGAATATTTATCCGGGGAGCTGTTTTTT
TRBV4-1,NA,few,TRBJ2-5,CASSRYLSLARETQYF,TGCGCCAGCAGCCGATATTTGTCGCTAGCGAGAGAGACCCAGTACTTC
TRBV30,TRBD2,NA,TRBJ2-3,CAWSGLAGALFTDTQYF,TGTGCCTGGAGTGGACTAGCGGGGGCCCTTTTCACAGATACGCAGTATTTT
TRBV11-2,NA,NA,TRBJ2-1,CASSLSPSRSEQFF,TGTGCCAGCAGCTTATCCCCTAGTAGGAGTGAGCAGTTCTTC
TRBV28,TRBD2,NA,TRBJ2-3,CASSLKMSGLAGISTDTQYF,TGTGCCAGCAGTCTGAAGATGAGTGGACTAGCGGGAATAAGCACAGATACGCAGTATTTT
TRBV28,NA,NA,TRBJ2-3,CATDTQPTRGGDTQYF,TGTGCCACCGATACGCAACCAACTAGGGGAGGAGATACGCAGTATTTT
TRBV5-1,NA,few,TRBJ2-5,CASSLETAEETQYF,TGCGCCAGCAGCCTAGAGACAGCTGAAGAGACCCAGTACTTC